Listed below are T cell receptor beta chains from one sample, sequenced in a study of regulatory T cells in long-lasting Graves disease. TCRdb reprocessed the multiplex PCR reads via MiXCR and lists one record per CDR3 protein. The table has about 470,000 distinct CDR3 sequences, about 20% seen once. The specimen was peripheral blood mononuclear cells (PBMCs), collected when the disease was refractory, from a patient treated with antithyroid drugs. The source is a female donor with Graves disease. The CDR3 runs from the conserved cysteine through the conserved F or W. The D gene is left open where the match is weak. The size field is filled for only some rows; it gives once, few, many or a size class.

clone_size	d_call	v_call	j_call	cdr3_aa	cdr3_nt
many	NA	TRBV19	TRBJ1-1	CASSIVRGTEAFF	TGTGCCAGTAGTATTGTAAGGGGAACTGAAGCTTTCTTT
many	NA	TRBV12-3/TRBV12-4	TRBJ2-7	CASTTAEGNTYEQYF	TGTGCCAGCACCACAGCCGAAGGAAACACCTACGAGCAGTACTTC
NA	NA	TRBV20-1	TRBJ2-1	CSARGWDGLAETCNEQFF	TGCAGTGCTAGAGGATGGGACGGATTAGCGGAGACGTGCAATGAGCAGTTCTTC
many	NA	TRBV9	TRBJ1-2	CASSSSLTRSYGYTF	TGTGCCAGCAGCTCCAGCTTGACCAGGAGCTATGGCTACACCTTC
few	TRBD1	TRBV5-5	TRBJ2-6	CASSSRQGLIGANVLTF	TGTGCCAGCAGCTCCCGACAGGGGCTGATTGGGGCCAACGTCCTGACTTTC
many	TRBD2	TRBV6-1	TRBJ2-5	CATSGGEGEETQYF	TGTGCCACCTCCGGGGGGGAGGGCGAAGAGACCCAGTACTTC
NA	NA	TRBV24-1	TRBJ2-3	CATSDFSGLHTDTQYF	TGTGCCACCAGTGATTTCTCGGGACTCCACACAGATACGCAGTATTTT
NA	NA	TRBV19	TRBJ1-1	CASSIGSATEAFF	TGTGCCAGTAGTATTGGCAGTGCCACTGAAGCTTTCTTT
many	TRBD2	TRBV28	TRBJ2-5	CASSLLGTSGITQYF	TGTGCCAGCAGTTTACTAGGGACTAGCGGGATTACCCAGTACTTC
many	TRBD1	TRBV28	TRBJ1-2	CASSPPGTGKVYGYTF	TGTGCCAGCAGTCCACCCGGGACAGGGAAAGTCTATGGCTACACCTTC
few	TRBD1	TRBV6-5	TRBJ2-7	CASSYLRDSLYERYF	TGTGCCAGCAGTTACTTACGGGACAGTCTCTACGAGCGGTACTTC
many	NA	TRBV5-1	TRBJ1-2	CASSLTTGSYGYTF	TGCGCCAGCAGCTTGACGACAGGTTCATATGGCTACACCTTC
few	TRBD1	TRBV9	TRBJ2-7	CASSATGGMSEQYF	TGTGCCAGCAGCGCGACAGGGGGTATGAGCGAGCAGTACTTC
NA	NA	TRBV6-2/TRBV6-3	TRBJ1-1	CASSFGLGAFF	TGTGCCAGCAGTTTCGGTCTTGGGGCTTTCTTT
NA	TRBD1	TRBV4-1	TRBJ2-7	CASSETPGTGVYEQYF	TGCGCCAGCAGCGAAACCCCCGGGACAGGGGTCTACGAGCAGTACTTC
NA	TRBD1	TRBV6-2/TRBV6-3	TRBJ1-1	CASSYTGVISEAFF	TGTGCCAGCAGTTACACAGGGGTTATATCTGAAGCTTTCTTT
many	TRBD2	TRBV11-2	TRBJ2-1	CASSLESGSSFYNEQFF	TGTGCCAGCAGCTTAGAAAGCGGGAGCAGCTTCTACAATGAGCAGTTCTTC
NA	NA	TRBV7-2	TRBJ1-2	CASSLGGGASLHGYTF	TGTGCCAGCAGCCTCGGCGGAGGGGCGAGTTTGCATGGCTACACCTTC
many	NA	TRBV27	TRBJ2-7	CASSSASERASYEQYF	TGTGCCAGCAGTTCAGCCTCCGAGCGGGCCTCCTACGAGCAGTACTTC
few	NA	TRBV6-2/TRBV6-3	TRBJ2-2	CASSYRVTGELFF	TGTGCCAGCAGTTACAGGGTAACCGGGGAGCTGTTTTTT
many	TRBD2	TRBV28	TRBJ2-7	CASREVGSSYEQYF	TGTGCCAGCCGGGAGGTGGGAAGCTCCTACGAGCAGTACTTC
few	NA	TRBV14	TRBJ1-1	CASSLAGLLNTEAFF	TGTGCCAGCAGCCTGGCGGGACTGCTGAACACTGAAGCTTTCTTT
NA	NA	TRBV5-1	TRBJ2-1	CASNGGDFYNEQFF	TGCGCCAGCAATGGGGGCGATTTTTACAATGAGCAGTTCTTC
NA	TRBD1	TRBV3-1	TRBJ2-7	CASSQDLRGPYEQYF	TGTGCCAGCAGCCAAGATCTTAGGGGGCCTTACGAGCAGTACTTC
many	TRBD1	TRBV20-1	TRBJ1-2	CSARARPTGYDRVFGYTF	TGCAGTGCTAGAGCCCGGCCGACAGGGTACGATCGTGTTTTTGGCTACACCTTC
NA	NA	TRBV30	TRBJ2-7	CAWSVLPGYEQYF	TGTGCCTGGAGTGTATTGCCGGGTTACGAGCAGTACTTC
NA	NA	TRBV10-3	TRBJ2-1	CAIRLGLNSYNEQFF	TGTGCCATCAGGCTGGGATTGAACTCCTACAATGAGCAGTTCTTC
few	NA	TRBV12-3/TRBV12-4	TRBJ1-2	CASSRRSGFGYTF	TGTGCCAGCAGCCGAAGATCAGGGTTCGGCTACACCTTC
few	TRBD1	TRBV6-1	TRBJ2-4	CASRELTGGAAKNIQYF	TGTGCCAGCAGGGAGTTGACAGGGGGCGCAGCCAAAAACATTCAGTACTTC
many	NA	TRBV7-9	TRBJ1-3	CASSLKDTIYF	TGTGCCAGCAGCTTAAAGGACACCATATATTTT
NA	NA	TRBV20-1	TRBJ1-4	CSARVGGVANEKLFF	TGCAGTGCTAGAGTGGGTGGGGTTGCTAATGAAAAACTGTTTTTT
few	NA	TRBV10-3	TRBJ2-5	CAISESMSAQETQYF	TGTGCCATCAGTGAGTCAATGTCGGCCCAAGAGACCCAGTACTTC
few	NA	TRBV19	TRBJ2-7	CASSMVTAYEQYF	TGTGCCAGTAGTATGGTCACAGCCTACGAGCAGTACTTC
NA	NA	TRBV7-2	TRBJ1-3	CASSFDVSGNTIYF	TGTGCCAGCAGCTTCGATGTCTCTGGAAACACCATATATTTT
NA	TRBD1	TRBV15	TRBJ2-5	CATSRKQGARETQYF	TGTGCCACCAGCCGAAAACAGGGGGCGCGGGAGACCCAGTACTTC
many	TRBD2	TRBV3-1	TRBJ2-7	CASSQESSGYYEQYF	TGTGCCAGCAGCCAAGAATCTAGCGGCTACTACGAGCAGTACTTC
few	TRBD1	TRBV6-1	TRBJ2-1	CASRGTGSYNEQFF	TGTGCCAGCAGGGGGACAGGCTCCTACAATGAGCAGTTCTTC
NA	TRBD1	TRBV6-1	TRBJ1-5	CASTGQGGPQHF	TGTGCCAGCACCGGACAGGGAGGGCCCCAGCATTTT
NA	NA	TRBV7-2	TRBJ2-1	CASSLAGPYNEQFF	TGTGCCAGCAGCTTAGCGGGACCGTACAATGAGCAGTTCTTC
NA	TRBD2	TRBV29-1	TRBJ2-7	CSVESASGNYEQYF	TGCAGCGTTGAAAGTGCTAGCGGGAACTACGAGCAGTACTTC
many	TRBD1	TRBV12-5	TRBJ2-7	CAGGQGAGEQYF	TGTGCTGGCGGTCAGGGGGCCGGAGAGCAGTACTTC
many	NA	TRBV6-1	TRBJ2-5	CASTYRETQYF	TGTGCCAGCACCTATCGAGAGACCCAGTACTTC
NA	TRBD1	TRBV19	TRBJ2-2	CATTGRGGTNTGELFF	TGTGCCACCACAGGGAGAGGGGGCACTAACACCGGGGAGCTGTTTTTT
NA	NA	TRBV18	TRBJ2-7	CASSPLGGRGFSYEQYF	TGTGCCAGCTCACCCCTCGGTGGCAGGGGATTCTCCTACGAGCAGTACTTC
many	NA	TRBV7-9	TRBJ2-7	CASSFRDYEQYF	TGTGCCAGCAGCTTCCGGGACTACGAGCAGTACTTC
few	NA	TRBV15	TRBJ2-7	CATSPGQISYEQYF	TGTGCCACCAGTCCGGGACAAATCTCCTACGAGCAGTACTTC
many	NA	TRBV6-2/TRBV6-3	TRBJ2-7	CASSYGHLGGQQYF	TGTGCCAGCAGTTACGGCCATCTGGGGGGACAGCAGTACTTC
many	NA	TRBV28	TRBJ2-2	CASSFSGSNTGELFF	TGTGCCAGCAGTTTCTCAGGGAGCAACACCGGGGAGCTGTTTTTT
many	TRBD2	TRBV24-1	TRBJ2-7	CATSSGSGNGEQYF	TGTGCCACCAGCTCCGGTAGCGGGAATGGCGAGCAGTACTTC
NA	NA	TRBV25-1	TRBJ2-1	CASSVLGGDHNEQFF	TGTGCCAGCAGTGTACTAGGAGGAGATCACAATGAGCAGTTCTTC
few	NA	TRBV12-3/TRBV12-4	TRBJ1-3	CASRWDTPGNTIYF	TGTGCCAGCCGGTGGGACACCCCTGGAAACACCATATATTTT
few	NA	TRBV9	TRBJ1-2	CASSVDRDYGYTF	TGTGCCAGCAGCGTAGACAGGGATTACGGCTACACCTTC
many	TRBD2	TRBV11-2	TRBJ2-7	CASTRTSGTSYEQYF	TGTGCCAGCACCCGGACTAGCGGGACTTCCTACGAGCAGTACTTC
many	NA	TRBV20-1	TRBJ1-2	CSAREGRGNYGYTF	TGCAGTGCTAGAGAGGGTAGGGGTAACTATGGCTACACCTTC
NA	NA	TRBV14	TRBJ1-4	CASSQLVPASATNEKLFF	TGTGCCAGCAGCCAATTAGTGCCCGCCTCTGCAACTAATGAAAAACTGTTTTTT
NA	TRBD1	TRBV28	TRBJ2-4	CASSPLKWTGRGAKNIQYF	TGTGCCAGCAGTCCCCTTAAATGGACAGGGAGAGGGGCCAAAAACATTCAGTACTTC
many	NA	TRBV12-3/TRBV12-4	TRBJ1-2	CASSPVLFVRYGYTF	TGTGCCAGCAGCCCTGTATTGTTTGTGCGCTATGGCTACACCTTC
many	NA	TRBV28	TRBJ1-1	CASKDAMNTEAFF	TGTGCCAGCAAGGACGCCATGAACACTGAAGCTTTCTTT